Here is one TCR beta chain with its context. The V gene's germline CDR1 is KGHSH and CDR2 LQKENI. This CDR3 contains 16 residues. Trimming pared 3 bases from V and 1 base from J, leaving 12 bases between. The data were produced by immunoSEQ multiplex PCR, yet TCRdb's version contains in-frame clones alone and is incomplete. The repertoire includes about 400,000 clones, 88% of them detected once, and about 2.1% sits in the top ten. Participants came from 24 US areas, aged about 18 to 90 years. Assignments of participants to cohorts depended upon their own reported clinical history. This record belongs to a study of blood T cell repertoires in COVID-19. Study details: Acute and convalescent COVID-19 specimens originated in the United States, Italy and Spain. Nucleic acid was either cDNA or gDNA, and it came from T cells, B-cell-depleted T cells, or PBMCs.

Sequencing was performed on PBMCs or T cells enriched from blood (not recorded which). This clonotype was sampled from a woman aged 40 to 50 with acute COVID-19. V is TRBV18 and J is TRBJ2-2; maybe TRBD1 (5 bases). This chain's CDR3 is CASSPRAPGNTGELFF. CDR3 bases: TGTGCCAGCTCACCCAGGGCGCCAGGGAACACCGGGGAGCTGTTTTTT.